The 3 T cell receptor beta chains listed next were all sequenced from one sample in a study of OX40 agonist ivuxolimab in advanced cancers. Sequenced by immunoSEQ multiplex PCR; TCRdb stores in-frame clones only, minus some. The sample includes about 32,000 clones, around 84% of them seen just once. The sequenced sample was CD4+ or CD8+ T cells sorted from blood, obtained in a trial of the OX40 agonist ivuxolimab. Source of these receptors: an adult with an advanced solid tumor such as melanoma, head and neck, liver or kidney cancer.

V is TRBV2 and J is TRBJ2-4, with TRBD1 as a possible D gene (6 bases). Per germline, CDR1 SNHLY and CDR2 FYNNEI. The CDR3 is 18 amino acids. V was pared by 3 bases and J by 2 bases, with 20 bases between. CDR3 coding DNA: TGTGCCAGCAGTGACCCGGGTGGGGGCTTTAGTACCAAAAACATTCAGTACTTC. Translated, it gives CASSDPGGGFSTKNIQYF.

This chain uses TRBV9 with TRBJ2-4; the D gene could be TRBD1 or TRBD2 (5 bases each). The V end lost 0 bases, the J end lost 5 bases, and 12 bases lay between the germline ends. From germline, CDR1 is SGDLS and CDR2 YYNGEE. The CDR3 spans 15 residues. The CDR3 sequence is CASSVGGAQENIQYF. Here the CDR3 DNA reads TGTGCCAGCAGCGTAGGAGGGGCACAGGAAAACATTCAGTACTTC.

The chain combines TRBV11-1 with TRBJ1-5; no firm D call. CDR1 SGHAT and CDR2 FQDESV come from the germline V gene (reference sequence). V was pared by 1 base and J by 6 bases, with 7 bases between. This CDR3 region has 13 residues. The CDR3 nucleotides read TGTGCCAGCAGCTTAGGTTTTCGTCAGCCCCAGCATTTT. This sequence encodes CASSLGFRQPQHF. Supplemented by reference TRBV11-1 and TRBJ1-5, the full variable domain reads EAEVAQSPRYKITEKSQAVAFWCDPISGHATLYWYRQILGQGPELLVQFQDESVVDDSQLPKDRFSAERLKGVDSTLKIQPAELGDSAMYLCASSLGFRQPQHFGDGTRLSIL.